This T cell receptor (beta chain) was captured by sequencing in a study of blood T cells in healthy people across ages. Germline V gene sequence: CDR1 SGHTA, CDR2 FQGNSA. The CDR3 consists of 15 residues. After removal of 6 bases from V and 2 bases from J, the junction contained 6 bases not matched to a gene. In its sample, this clonotype was seen a few times. The second PCR ran roughly 7 to 12 cycles with a sample-barcoded 5' primer and J-beta primers. TCRdb passed the 5' RACE reads through MiXCR, listing each CDR3 protein once. Of some 700,000 distinct CDR3 sequences in the sample, 43% were seen once.

Sequencing was performed on blood. The origin of this receptor is a woman in her sixties or seventies in good health. The rearrangement uses TRBV7-2 and TRBJ2-7, with 11 bases lining up with TRBD2. The CDR3 is CASRTGLAGTYEQYF. In nucleotides, the CDR3 is TGTGCCAGCAGAACCGGACTAGCGGGCACCTACGAGCAGTACTTC.